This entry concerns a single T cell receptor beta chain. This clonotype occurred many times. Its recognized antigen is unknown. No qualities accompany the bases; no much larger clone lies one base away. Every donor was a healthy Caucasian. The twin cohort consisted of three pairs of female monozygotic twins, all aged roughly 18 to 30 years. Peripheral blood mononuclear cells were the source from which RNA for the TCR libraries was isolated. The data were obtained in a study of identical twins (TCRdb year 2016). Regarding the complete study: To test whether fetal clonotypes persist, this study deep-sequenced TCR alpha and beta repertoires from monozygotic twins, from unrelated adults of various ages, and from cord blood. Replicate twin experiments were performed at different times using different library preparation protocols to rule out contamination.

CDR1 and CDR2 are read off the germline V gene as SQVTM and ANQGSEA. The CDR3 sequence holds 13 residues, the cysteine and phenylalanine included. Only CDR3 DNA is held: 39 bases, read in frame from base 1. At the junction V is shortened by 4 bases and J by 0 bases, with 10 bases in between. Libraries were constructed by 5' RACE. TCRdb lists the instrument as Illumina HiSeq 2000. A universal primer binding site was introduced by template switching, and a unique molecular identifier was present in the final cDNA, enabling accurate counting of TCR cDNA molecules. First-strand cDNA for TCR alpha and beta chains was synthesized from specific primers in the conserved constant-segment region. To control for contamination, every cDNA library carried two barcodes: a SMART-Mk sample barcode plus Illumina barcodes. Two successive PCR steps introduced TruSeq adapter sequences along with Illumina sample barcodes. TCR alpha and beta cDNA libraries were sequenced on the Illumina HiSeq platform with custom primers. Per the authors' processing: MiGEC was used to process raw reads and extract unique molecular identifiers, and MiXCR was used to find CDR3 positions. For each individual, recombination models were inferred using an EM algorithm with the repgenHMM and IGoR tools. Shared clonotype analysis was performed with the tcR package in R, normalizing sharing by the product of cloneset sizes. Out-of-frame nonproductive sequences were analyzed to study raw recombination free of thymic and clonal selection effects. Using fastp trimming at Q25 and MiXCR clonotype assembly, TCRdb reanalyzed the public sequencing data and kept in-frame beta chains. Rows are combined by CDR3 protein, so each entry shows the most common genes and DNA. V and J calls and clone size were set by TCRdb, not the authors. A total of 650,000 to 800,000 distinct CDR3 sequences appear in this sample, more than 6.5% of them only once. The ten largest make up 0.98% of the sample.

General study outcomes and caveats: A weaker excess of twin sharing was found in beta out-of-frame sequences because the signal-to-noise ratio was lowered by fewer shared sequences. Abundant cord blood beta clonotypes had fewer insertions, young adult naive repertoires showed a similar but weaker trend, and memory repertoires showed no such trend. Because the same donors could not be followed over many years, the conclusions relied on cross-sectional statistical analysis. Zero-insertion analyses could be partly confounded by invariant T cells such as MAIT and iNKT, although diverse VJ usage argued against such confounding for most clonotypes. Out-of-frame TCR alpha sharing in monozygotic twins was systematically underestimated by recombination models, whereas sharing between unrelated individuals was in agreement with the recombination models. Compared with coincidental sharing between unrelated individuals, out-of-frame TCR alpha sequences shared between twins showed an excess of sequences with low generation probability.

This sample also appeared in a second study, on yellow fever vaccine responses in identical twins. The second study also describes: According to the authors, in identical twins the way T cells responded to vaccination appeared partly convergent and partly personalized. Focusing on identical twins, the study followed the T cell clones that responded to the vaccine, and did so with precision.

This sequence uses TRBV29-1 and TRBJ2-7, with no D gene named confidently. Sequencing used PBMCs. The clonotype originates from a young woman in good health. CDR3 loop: CSVGLLSSYEQYF. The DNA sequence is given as TGCAGCGTTGGACTCTTGAGCTCCTACGAGCAGTACTTC.